These 22 T cell receptor beta chains share one sample of origin, sequenced in a study of cytomegalovirus exposure and HLA in healthy donors. Profiled with immunoSEQ multiplex PCR; TCRdb holds only in-frame clones, not every one. The sample includes about 120,000 clones, more than 75% of them seen just once. The sequenced sample consisted of PBMCs. The receptor source for this set is a woman in her 30s in good health and CMV-seronegative.

The chain recombines TRBV30 with TRBJ2-1; TRBD2 matches 8 bases. The CDR3 loop spans 16 amino acids. Trimming took 0 bases from V and 5 from J; bases not matched to a gene: 9. Germline lookup yields CDR1 GTSNPN and CDR2 SVGIG (reference sequence). CDR3 coding DNA: TGTGCCTGGAGTGTGAGGGCGGGGGGTGTTAACAATGAGCAGTTCTTC. This gives the protein CAWSVRAGGVNNEQFF.

The chain has TRBV5-1 and TRBJ1-6; no definite D call. The CDR3 sequence is 15 residues long. Per the germline V gene, CDR1 is SGHRS and CDR2 is YFSETQ. V was pared by 0 bases and J by 9 bases, with 13 bases between. The CDR3 is CASSLGMSESSPLHF. CDR3 DNA: TGCGCCAGCAGCTTGGGCATGTCCGAGAGTTCACCCCTCCACTTT.

The CDR3 reads CASSFEAGYNSPLHF. The CDR3 bases are TGTGCCAGCAGCTTCGAGGCGGGTTATAATTCACCCCTCCACTTT. The genes are TRBV11-1 and TRBJ1-6; D call uncertain. Trimming pared 3 bases from V and 4 bases from J, leaving 10 bases between. The CDR3 is made up of 15 amino acids. CDR1 is SGHAT, CDR2 FQDESV, per germline (reference sequence).

The chain employs TRBV7-2 and TRBJ2-7; D might be TRBD1 (6 bases). Germline CDR1 SGHTA, CDR2 FQGNSA. Deletions cut 1 base from V and 4 bases from J, with 14 bases between. This CDR3 spans 15 amino acids. In DNA form, the CDR3 reads TGTGCCAGCAGCTTAGGAGTTGGGGGCCCATACGAGCAGTACTTC. Residues: CASSLGVGGPYEQYF.

DNA for the CDR3: TGTGCCAGCAGCCCCCGACAGGAACACGAGCAGTACTTC. Encoded protein: CASSPRQEHEQYF. V gene TRBV11-2 combines with J gene TRBJ2-7; the D gene is possibly TRBD1 (6 bases). This CDR3 spans 13 amino acids. V lost 5 bases and J lost 5, with 13 bases in between. Germline lookup yields CDR1 SGHAT and CDR2 FQNNGV.

This chain joins TRBV6-1 and TRBJ2-2; D remains unclear. Deletions cut 4 bases from V and 6 bases from J, with 12 bases between. This CDR3 is built from 14 residues. CDR1 is MNHNS, CDR2 SASEGT, per germline. The CDR3 sequence is CASSGALGPGELFF. The CDR3 nucleotides read TGTGCCAGCAGTGGGGCGTTGGGTCCCGGGGAGCTGTTTTTT.

The chain couples TRBV15 to TRBJ2-4; 16 bases are a match to TRBD2. The CDR3 loop spans 17 amino acids. Trimming at V came to 6 bases and at J to 1 base, leaving 3 bases not matched to a gene. CDR1 and CDR2 from the germline V gene are LNHNV and YYDKDF (reference sequence). The CDR3 protein is CATSGTSGGAAKNIQYF. The CDR3, as DNA: TGTGCCACCAGTGGGACTAGCGGGGGGGCGGCCAAAAACATTCAGTACTTC.

The chain uses TRBV7-3 and TRBJ2-7; D possibly corresponds to TRBD2 (5 bases). Germline V gene lookup returns CDR1 SGHTA and CDR2 FQGTGA. This CDR3 comprises 12 residues. Deletions cut 1 base from V and 7 bases from J, with 8 bases between. The CDR3 reads CASSLIPGEQYF. The CDR3 DNA sequence: TGTGCCAGCAGCTTAATTCCGGGGGAGCAGTACTTC.

This chain joins TRBV7-2 and TRBJ1-4; D ambiguous. This CDR3 contains 15 residues. V lost 5 bases and J lost 0, with 10 bases in between. Germline V gene data show CDR1 as SGHTA and CDR2 as FQGNSA. As DNA, the CDR3 is TGTGCCAGCAGCGAATACAAATCAACTAATGAAAAACTGTTTTTT. It is translated as CASSEYKSTNEKLFF.

The chain combines TRBV6-1 with TRBJ1-1; 12 positions agree with TRBD1. The CDR3 length is 14 residues. Germline lookup yields CDR1 MNHNS and CDR2 SASEGT. Trimming cost V 6 bases and J 3 bases; bases outside gene matches: 2. Here the CDR3 DNA reads TGTGCCAGCAGGGGACAGGGGGCCTACACTGAAGCTTTCTTT. Translating it yields CASRGQGAYTEAFF.

The gene calls are TRBV15 and TRBJ1-2, with unresolved D. V lost 3 bases to trimming and J lost 5 bases, with 7 bases between them. This CDR3 contains 12 residues. Germline V gene data show CDR1 as LNHNV and CDR2 as YYDKDF (reference sequence). CDR3 protein: CATSSSIYGYTF. In DNA, the CDR3 is TGTGCCACCAGCAGTAGCATATATGGCTACACCTTC.

The chain carries TRBV19 and TRBJ1-6; 7 positions agree with TRBD1. The V gene's germline CDR1 is LNHDA and CDR2 SQIVND (reference sequence). The trim removed 9 bases at V and 9 bases at J, leaving 20 bases unmatched. This CDR3 region has 17 residues. The CDR3 sequence: CASSLLQGQLSFSPLHF. Written as DNA, the CDR3 is TGTGCCAGCTCCCTTTTACAGGGGCAACTTTCTTTTTCACCCCTCCACTTT.

The chain has TRBV6-1 and TRBJ1-5, with D perhaps TRBD1 (5 bases). Trimming removed 3 bases at V and 7 bases at J, with 19 bases between. Germline CDR1 is MNHNS and CDR2 is SASEGT. This CDR3 is 16 amino acids long. In DNA form, the CDR3 reads TGTGCCAGCAGTGATACTGGACATCGTCCGGAACAGCCCCAGCATTTT. Translating it yields CASSDTGHRPEQPQHF.

The chain carries TRBV5-4 and TRBJ2-3, with 11 nucleotides matching TRBD1. J gave up 6 bases and V 1 base, and 4 bases lay outside the gene matches. The CDR3 has 15 residues. Germline V lookup: CDR1 SGHNT, CDR2 YYREEE (reference sequence). The CDR3 protein is CASSLSRDRGDTQYF. CDR3 DNA: TGTGCCAGCAGCTTGTCACGGGACAGGGGGGATACGCAGTATTTT.

The V call is TRBV30, the J call TRBJ1-2; D is unclear. The CDR3 is made up of 13 amino acids. Trimming pared 5 bases from V and 4 bases from J, leaving 14 bases between. Germline assignment: CDR1 GTSNPN and CDR2 SVGIG (reference sequence). CDR3 protein: CAWRSSTVYGYTF. The CDR3, as DNA: TGTGCCTGGCGTTCTAGTACGGTCTATGGCTACACCTTC.

The chain is built from TRBV2 and TRBJ2-3, with 11 bases aligning to TRBD1. V dropped 5 bases and J dropped 4; count of bases not matched to a gene: 2. The length of the CDR3 is 14 residues. The germline CDR1 and CDR2 sequences are SNHLY and FYNNEI. The CDR3, as DNA: TGTGCCAGCAGTCGGACAGGGGGCGCAGATACGCAGTATTTT. Its protein product is CASSRTGGADTQYF.

In its sample, this clone was seen a few times. The chain joins TRBV19 to TRBJ2-3, with 7 positions matching TRBD2. V was pared by 1 base and J by 5 bases, with 3 bases of the junction left unmatched. Looked up from germline, CDR1 is LNHDA and CDR2 is SQIVND (reference sequence). The CDR3 is 14 amino acids. The CDR3, as DNA: TGTGCCAGTAGTATAGGGGGCGGGGGAGATACGCAGTATTTT. Protein sequence: CASSIGGGGDTQYF.

Of note for this clone: Other DNA sequences in this specimen translate into the identical CDR3. The chain uses TRBV7-9 and TRBJ2-3; 9 bases are shared with TRBD2. The J segment lost 1 base and the V segment lost 3 bases, leaving 2 bases of the junction unmatched. Germline V gene data show CDR1 as SEHNR and CDR2 as FQNEAQ (reference sequence). The CDR3 spans 15 residues. The CDR3 is CASSLASGGTDTQYF. CDR3 coding DNA: TGTGCCAGCAGCTTGGCTAGCGGGGGCACAGATACGCAGTATTTT. Complete variable domain (other parts from reference TRBV7-9 and TRBJ2-3): DTGVSQNPRHKITKRGQNVTFRCDPISEHNRLYWYRQTLGQGPEFLTYFQNEAQLEKSRLLSDRFSAERPKGSFSTLEIQRTEQGDSAMYLCASSLASGGTDTQYFGPGTRLTVL.

The chain is built from TRBV4-1 and TRBJ2-3, with 10 nucleotides matching TRBD2. CDR1 and CDR2 (germline): MGHRA, YSYEKL. The CDR3 sequence is 18 residues long. V was clipped by 1 base and J by 5 bases; unmatched bases: 12. Here the CDR3 DNA reads TGCGCCAGCAGCCAAGGCCCCGGAAGCGGGGGGGCCTTAGATACGCAGTATTTT. It is translated as CASSQGPGSGGALDTQYF.

The rearrangement links TRBV2 to TRBJ2-5; weak D call: TRBD1 (5 bases). Trimming removed 7 bases at V and 4 bases at J, with 13 bases between. This CDR3 is built from 13 residues. The germline gives CDR1 SNHLY, CDR2 FYNNEI. CDR3 sequence reads: CASTEPGRETQYF. The CDR3 DNA sequence: TGTGCCAGCACTGAGCCAGGGCGAGAGACCCAGTACTTC.

The chain uses TRBV6-1 and TRBJ1-2; D may be TRBD1 (6 bases). The CDR3 is 17 amino acids. V was trimmed by 4 bases and J by 4 bases, leaving 22 bases between them. Germline V gene data show CDR1 as MNHNS and CDR2 as SASEGT. In DNA form, the CDR3 reads TGTGCCAGCAGTGGGGGGCCAGGTACCTCCGTTTTCTATGGCTACACCTTC. Protein product: CASSGGPGTSVFYGYTF.

The V and J genes are TRBV11-2 and TRBJ2-7, with a possible D match to TRBD2 (6 bases). CDR1 SGHAT and CDR2 FQNNGV come from the germline V gene. Trimming left V 8 bases short and J 3 bases short, with 17 bases between. The CDR3 is 14 amino acids. CDR3 protein: CASAPRGESYEQYF. In DNA form, the CDR3 reads TGTGCCAGCGCGCCCCGCGGGGAGAGCTACGAGCAGTACTTC. Full variable domain (outside the CDR3, taken from reference TRBV11-2 and TRBJ2-7): EAGVAQSPRYKIIEKRQSVAFWCNPISGHATLYWYQQILGQGPKLLIQFQNNGVVDDSQLPKDRFSAERLKGVDSTLKIQPAKLEDSAVYLCASAPRGESYEQYFGPGTRLTVT.